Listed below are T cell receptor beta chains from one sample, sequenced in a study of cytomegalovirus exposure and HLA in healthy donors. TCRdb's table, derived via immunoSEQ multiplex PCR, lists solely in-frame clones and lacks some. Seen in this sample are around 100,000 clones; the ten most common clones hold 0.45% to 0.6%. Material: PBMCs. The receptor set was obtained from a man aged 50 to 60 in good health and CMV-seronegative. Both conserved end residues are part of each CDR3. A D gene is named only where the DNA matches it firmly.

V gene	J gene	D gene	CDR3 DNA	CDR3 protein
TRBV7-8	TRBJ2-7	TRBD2	TGTGCCAGCAAAAGACTAGCGGGAGCTGAAGAGCAGTACTTC	CASKRLAGAEEQYF
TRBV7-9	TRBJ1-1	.	TGTGCCAGCAGCCCGAGGACGGGAAACTCTAACACTGAAGCTTTCTTT	CASSPRTGNSNTEAFF
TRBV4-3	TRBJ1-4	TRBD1	TGCGCCAGCAGCCGATCCGGGACAGGGGGTGAAAAACTGTTTTTT	CASSRSGTGGEKLFF
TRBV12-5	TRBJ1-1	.	TGTGCTAGTGGCCCCCCCAAGAACACTGAAGCTTTCTTT	CASGPPKNTEAFF
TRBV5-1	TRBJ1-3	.	TGCGCCAGCAGCCTCCACGACAGTACGGAAGGAAACACCATATATTTT	CASSLHDSTEGNTIYF
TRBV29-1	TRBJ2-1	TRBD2	TGCAGCGTTGAAGGTAGCGGGAGCGAGCAGTTCTTC	CSVEGSGSEQFF
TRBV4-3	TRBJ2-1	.	TGCGCCAGCAGCCAACCCGGGACATCGATTGAGCAGTTCTTC	CASSQPGTSIEQFF
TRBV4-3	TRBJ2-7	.	TGCGCCAGCAGCCAGGCTACGGGTGGATACGAGCAGTACTTC	CASSQATGGYEQYF
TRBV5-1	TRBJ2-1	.	TGCGCCAGCAGCGCGGGAAGATACAATGAGCAGTTCTTC	CASSAGRYNEQFF
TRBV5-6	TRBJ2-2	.	TGTGCCAGCAGCTTGGGAGACTCGAGCCCCGGGGAGCTGTTTTTT	CASSLGDSSPGELFF
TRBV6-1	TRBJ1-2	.	TGTGCCAGCAGTGAAGCGCCGGGTTATTATGGCTACACCTTC	CASSEAPGYYGYTF
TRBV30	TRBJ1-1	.	TGTGCCTGGAGCACAGGGCGGACTGAAGCTTTCTTT	CAWSTGRTEAFF
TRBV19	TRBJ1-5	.	TGTGCCAGTAGTATGCTAGGGGCTCAGCCCCAGCATTTT	CASSMLGAQPQHF
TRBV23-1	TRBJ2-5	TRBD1	TGCGCCAGCAGGGGACAGGGGGAAGAGACCCAGTACTTC	CASRGQGEETQYF
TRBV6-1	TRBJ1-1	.	TGTGCCAGCAAGGACGCAGGGGAAGCTTTCTTT	CASKDAGEAFF
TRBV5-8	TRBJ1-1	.	TGTGCCAGCAGCTTGGCCGCCGGGACTGAAGCTTTCTTT	CASSLAAGTEAFF
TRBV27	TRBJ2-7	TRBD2	TGTGCCAGCAGGGACCGGGGACTAGCGGCCTACGAGCAGTACTTC	CASRDRGLAAYEQYF
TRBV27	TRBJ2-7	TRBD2	TGTGCCAGCAGCTCGGGGGGCGAGCAGTACTTC	CASSSGGEQYF
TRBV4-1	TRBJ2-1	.	TGCGCCAGCAGCCCTGTAGGGAGCTCCTACAATGAGCAGTTCTTC	CASSPVGSSYNEQFF
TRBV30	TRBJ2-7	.	TGTGCCTGGAGTCTTTTAGCCTCCTACGAGCAGTACTTC	CAWSLLASYEQYF
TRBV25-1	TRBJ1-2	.	TGTGCCAGCAGTGAATACGGGGGCTATGGCTACACCTTC	CASSEYGGYGYTF
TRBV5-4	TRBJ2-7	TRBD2	TGTGCCAGCAGCTACAGGACTAGCGGGCGACTAACCTACGAGCAGTACTTC	CASSYRTSGRLTYEQYF
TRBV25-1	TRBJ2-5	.	TGTGCCAGCAGTGAATCTAGGGGATCTTACGAGACCCAGTACTTC	CASSESRGSYETQYF
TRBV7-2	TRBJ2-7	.	TGTGCCAGCAGCTTAAGTCGACAGAGCTCCTACGAGCAGTACTTC	CASSLSRQSSYEQYF
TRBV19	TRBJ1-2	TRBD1	TGTGCCAGTAGCCCTCGACAGGGCGTTGACTATGGCTACACCTTC	CASSPRQGVDYGYTF
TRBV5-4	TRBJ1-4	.	TGTGCCAGCAGCCAGGGTGGGGGCCTCAGTGGAGGAAAACTGTTTTTT	CASSQGGGLSGGKLFF
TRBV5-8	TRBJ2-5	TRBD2	TGTGCCAGCAGCTGGGGGACTAGCGGGGAACAAGAGACCCAGTACTTC	CASSWGTSGEQETQYF
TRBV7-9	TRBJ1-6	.	TGTGCCAGCAGCTCGGGGGTCCCGGGGTCACCCCTCCACTTT	CASSSGVPGSPLHF
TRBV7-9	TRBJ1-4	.	TGTGCCAGCAGCCGATCTCAGGGGATTAATGAAAAACTGTTTTTT	CASSRSQGINEKLFF
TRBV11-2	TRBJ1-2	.	TGTGCCAGCAGCGCTTATGGGGCTGGAGACTATGGCTACACCTTC	CASSAYGAGDYGYTF
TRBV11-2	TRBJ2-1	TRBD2	TGTGCCAGCAGTTCATGGACTAGCGGTAATGAGCAGTTCTTC	CASSSWTSGNEQFF
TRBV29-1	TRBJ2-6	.	TGCAGCGTTGGCGTCGAGGGTCCTGGGGCCAACGTCCTGACTTTC	CSVGVEGPGANVLTF
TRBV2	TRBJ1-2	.	TGTGCCAGCAGTGAAGGTGGGAGAGGGGGTAGTGGCTACACCTTC	CASSEGGRGGSGYTF
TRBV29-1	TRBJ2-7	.	TGCAGCGTTGAGCAGGACAGGGAGGGCTCCTACGAGCAGTACTTC	CSVEQDREGSYEQYF
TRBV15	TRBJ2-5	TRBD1	TGTGCCACCAGCAGAAACCGGGACAGAAAGGACTTC	CATSRNRDRKDF
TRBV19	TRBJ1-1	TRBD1	TGTGCCACTAGACAGGGTCACACTGAAGCTTTCTTT	CATRQGHTEAFF
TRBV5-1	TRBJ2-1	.	TGCGCCAGCAGCCCCCGGGACACGGAGTACAATGAGCAGTTCTTC	CASSPRDTEYNEQFF
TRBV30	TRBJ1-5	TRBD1	TGTGCCTGGAGGCAGGGGGCAGAACCCAATCAGCCCCAGCATTTT	CAWRQGAEPNQPQHF
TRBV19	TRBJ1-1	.	TGTGCCAGTAGAACCGCGACAGTGATTGAAAATAAGGCTGAAGCTTTCTTT	CASRTATVIENKAEAFF
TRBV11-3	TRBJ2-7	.	TGTGCCAGCAGCGACAGGGGATTAGCGGGCGAGCAGTACTTC	CASSDRGLAGEQYF
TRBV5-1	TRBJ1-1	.	TGCGCCAGCAGCCTGGGGAGAGTGAACACTGAAGCTTTCTTT	CASSLGRVNTEAFF
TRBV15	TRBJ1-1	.	TGTGCCACCAACAACGATAGGAGGGGCACTGAAGCTTTCTTT	CATNNDRRGTEAFF
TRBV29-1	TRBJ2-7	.	TGCAGCGTTGGTGAGCCGAGCAGGGAGCAGTACTTC	CSVGEPSREQYF
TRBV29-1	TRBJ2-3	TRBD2	TGCAGCGGTGCCAGCGGGGGGGCCGGAGATACGCAGTATTTT	CSGASGGAGDTQYF
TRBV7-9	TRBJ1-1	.	TGTGCCAGCAGCTTAGAGTCGGGGTCTGAAGCTTTCTTT	CASSLESGSEAFF
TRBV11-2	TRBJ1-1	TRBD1	TGTGCCAGCAGCTTGTTGGGACAGGGGTCCACTGAAGCTTTCTTT	CASSLLGQGSTEAFF